This entry lists 22 T cell receptor beta chains sequenced from one sample in a study of Ad26.COV2.S vaccination and SARS-CoV-2 variants. Specified treatment: 15 to 20 received Ad26.COV2.S at low or high dose, single or two shots; 5 received placebo; per-sample allocation not given. Specimens were obtained on day 63 following the first vaccine or placebo injection. Using immunoSEQ multiplex PCR, the repertoire was profiled, and TCRdb retains in-frame clones only, with some absent. Here the sample spans 350,000 to 400,000 clones, roughly nine tenths being singletons. The specimen comprised peripheral blood, sampled in a trial of Ad26.COV2.S vaccine versus placebo. The receptors were sampled from a person aged 18-60 years who received the Ad26.COV2.S COVID-19 vaccine or a placebo.

The chain has TRBV2 and TRBJ2-1, with 10 nucleotides matching TRBD2. The junction had 6 bases not matched to a gene; V was cut back by 9 bases and J by 4 bases. CDR3 length: 14 amino acids. Germline CDR1 and CDR2: SNHLY and FYNNEI. The CDR3 DNA follows: TGTGCCAGTACTCTAGCGGGGGAGTACAATGAGCAGTTCTTC. This encodes CASTLAGEYNEQFF. The full variable domain, completed using reference TRBV2 and TRBJ2-1, is EPEVTQTPSHQVTQMGQEVILRCVPISNHLYFYWYRQILGQKVEFLVSFYNNEISEKSEIFDDQFSVERPDGSNFTLKIRSTKLEDSAMYFCASTLAGEYNEQFFGPGTRLTVL.

The chain employs TRBV5-5 and TRBJ2-5; maybe TRBD2 (6 bases). Germline lookup yields CDR1 SGHKS and CDR2 YYEKEE (reference sequence). The length of the CDR3 is 15 residues. The V end lost 3 bases, the J end lost 5 bases, and 17 bases lay between the germline ends. CDR3 in DNA: TGTGCCAGCAGCTCGGGACTTAAGGTGTGGGAGACCCAGTACTTC. This encodes CASSSGLKVWETQYF.

The chain has TRBV11-2 and TRBJ2-1; D not resolved. Per the germline V gene, CDR1 is SGHAT and CDR2 is FQNNGV. This CDR3 comprises 14 residues. The V end was cut by 4 bases, the J end by 14 bases, with 21 bases between. CDR3 in amino acids: CASSWPPPAAREFF. The CDR3 coding sequence is TGTGCCAGCAGCTGGCCCCCCCCTGCAGCTAGAGAGTTCTTC.

The chain joins TRBV5-6 to TRBJ1-1; D uncertain. The CDR3 consists of 14 residues. Per the germline V gene, CDR1 is SGHDT and CDR2 is YYEEEE. V lost 4 bases and J 7 bases, leaving 17 bases between the germline ends. This CDR3 is CASSPQRRLFEAFF. The CDR3 DNA follows: TGTGCCAGCAGCCCACAGAGACGCCTTTTTGAAGCTTTCTTT.

The gene calls are TRBV14 and TRBJ2-1; 8 nucleotides match TRBD2. Germline V gene data show CDR1 as SGHDN and CDR2 as FVKESK. The CDR3 has 16 residues. V dropped 4 bases and J dropped 0; count of bases not matched to a gene: 5. The CDR3 DNA follows: TGTGCCAGCAGCCCCCGGGGGGGAAGCTCCTACAATGAGCAGTTCTTC. Translation: CASSPRGGSSYNEQFF.

This clone was recorded once. The J gene is TRBJ1-5, the V gene TRBV5-1; 9 bases are a match to TRBD1. Germline CDR1 SGHRS, CDR2 YFSETQ. V lost 4 bases to trimming and J lost 3 bases; unmatched junction nucleotides: 5. The CDR3 consists of 15 residues. The CDR3 DNA reads as TGCGCCAGCAGCGAGGGACAGGGATTCAATCAGCCCCAGCATTTT. The encoded protein is CASSEGQGFNQPQHF.

V usage is TRBV7-6 and J usage is TRBJ1-2; possible D gene TRBD1, 5 bases. V was trimmed by 4 bases and J by 4 bases, leaving 10 bases between them. Germline V CDR1 and CDR2: SGHVS, FNYEAQ. CDR3 length equals 13 residues. CDR3 nucleotides: TGTGCCAGCAGCTCGACCGGGGGCTATGGCTACACCTTC. It yields the protein CASSSTGGYGYTF. Based on the CDR3 plus reference TRBV7-6 and TRBJ1-2, the full variable domain is GAGVSQSPRYKVTKRGQDVALRCDPISGHVSLYWYRQALGQGPEFLTYFNYEAQQDKSGLPNDRFSAERPEGSISTLTIQRTEQRDSAMYRCASSSTGGYGYTFGSGTRLTVV.

The J gene is TRBJ1-6, the V gene TRBV2; tentative D call: TRBD1 (6 bases). The V end was cut by 3 bases, the J end by 4 bases, with 7 bases between. Germline V gene data show CDR1 as SNHLY and CDR2 as FYNNEI. This CDR3 region has 14 residues. The CDR3 DNA is TGTGCCAGCAGTGACGGACAGTATAATTCACCCCTCCACTTT. Residues: CASSDGQYNSPLHF.

CDR3 bases: TGTGCCAGCAGCGCCGACGCCCGGGGGCGGGTTACCAATTCACCCCTCCACTTT. Translating it yields CASSADARGRVTNSPLHF. V and J are TRBV9 and TRBJ1-6; D perhaps matches TRBD1 (6 bases). The CDR3 is made up of 18 amino acids. Per the germline V gene, CDR1 is SGDLS and CDR2 is YYNGEE. V was cut by 3 bases and J by 7 bases, with 23 bases left in between.

The V call is TRBV5-4, the J call TRBJ1-6, with 7 positions matching TRBD1. The length of the CDR3 is 14 residues. Unmatched junction bases numbered 6, after V lost 3 bases and J lost 9 bases. The V gene's germline CDR1 is SGHNT and CDR2 YYREEE (reference sequence). CDR3 bases: TGTGCCAGCAGCTCTTTAAACAGGGGTTCACCCCTCCACTTT. Residues: CASSSLNRGSPLHF. The variable domain in full, completed from reference TRBV5-4 and TRBJ1-6, reads ETGVTQSPTHLIKTRGQQVTLRCSSQSGHNTVSWYQQALGQGPQFIFQYYREEENGRGNFPPRFSGLQFPNYSSELNVNALELDDSALYLCASSSLNRGSPLHFGNGTRLTVT.

The chain combines TRBV7-8 with TRBJ1-1; the match to TRBD1 covers 7 bases. Germline-derived CDR1 and CDR2 are SGHVS and FQNEAQ. The CDR3 contains 14 residues. The J segment lost 4 bases and the V segment lost 5 bases, leaving 7 bases of the junction unmatched. The CDR3 bases are TGTGCCAGCAGCCCCTTCGACAGGGCCACTGAAGCTTTCTTT. Translated: CASSPFDRATEAFF.

The chain carries TRBV14 and TRBJ1-6; D gene unclear. Germline loops: CDR1 SGHDN, CDR2 FVKESK. The CDR3 contains 15 residues. V was trimmed by 0 bases and J by 0 bases, leaving 3 bases between them. The CDR3: CASSQESSYNSPLHF. In DNA form, the CDR3 reads TGTGCCAGCAGCCAAGAAAGCTCCTATAATTCACCCCTCCACTTT.

Concerning this clone itself: This sample also contains other DNA sequences that code for the same CDR3. CDR3 protein: CASSLVWDTEAFF. The CDR3 bases are TGTGCCAGCAGCTTGGTTTGGGACACTGAAGCTTTCTTT. V gene TRBV5-5 combines with J gene TRBJ1-1, with unresolved D. This CDR3 contains 13 residues. The germline CDR1 and CDR2 sequences are SGHKS and YYEKEE (reference sequence). The V end lost 0 bases, the J end lost 3 bases, and 6 bases lay between the germline ends.

V usage is TRBV27 and J usage is TRBJ1-1, with D maybe TRBD1 (6 bases). The CDR3 runs to 17 residues. V was cut by 5 bases and J by 1 base, with 20 bases left in between. Germline lookup yields CDR1 MNHEY and CDR2 SMNVEV (reference sequence). CDR3 bases: TGTGCCAGCAGTCAACAGACCTGGGCAGGGGAGAACACTGAAGCTTTCTTT. It specifies CASSQQTWAGENTEAFF.

The chain links TRBV2 to TRBJ2-6; the D is unclear. Trimming pared 6 bases from V and 0 bases from J, leaving 3 bases between. The CDR3 runs 13 residues. The germline CDR1 and CDR2 sequences are SNHLY and FYNNEI. The CDR3 sequence is CASRISGANVLTF. The CDR3, as DNA: TGTGCCAGCAGAATCTCTGGGGCCAACGTCCTGACTTTC.

The chain links TRBV6-4 to TRBJ1-2; TRBD1 matches 7 bases. The CDR3 is 17 residues long. Trimming removed 4 bases from V and 5 bases from J; junction bases left unmatched: 16. Germline assignment: CDR1 MRHNA and CDR2 SNTAGT. In DNA form, the CDR3 reads TGTGCCAGCAGTGTCCACCTACTTCGACAGGGCTCGTATGGCTACACCTTC. It encodes CASSVHLLRQGSYGYTF.

This clone was observed once. Here the CDR3 DNA reads TGCGCCAGCAGCTTCCAGTTACCCGGCTACGAGCAGTACTTC. Amino acid sequence: CASSFQLPGYEQYF. The V gene is TRBV5-1, the J gene TRBJ2-7; D is uncertain. Trimming shortened V by 2 bases and J by 3 bases, and 12 bases separated the two germline ends. The germline CDR1 and CDR2 sequences are SGHRS and YFSETQ. The CDR3 is 14 residues long.

This chain links TRBV5-1 with TRBJ1-2; D uncertain. V was cut by 1 base and J by 6 bases, with 10 bases left in between. In germline, CDR1 is SGHRS, CDR2 YFSETQ. The CDR3 length is 13 residues. CDR3 sequence reads: CASSLRLGDGYTF. CDR3 DNA sequence: TGCGCCAGCAGCTTGAGGTTGGGTGATGGCTACACCTTC.

The chain has TRBV4-2 and TRBJ2-1; TRBD2 aligns across 8 bases. J gave up 4 bases and V 0 bases, and 11 bases lay outside the gene matches. The CDR3 covers 18 residues. Germline V gene sequence: CDR1 LGHNA, CDR2 YNFKEQ. Here the CDR3 reads CASSQDVRAGDSYNEQFF. The CDR3 region has the DNA TGTGCCAGCAGCCAAGATGTACGAGCGGGGGATTCGTACAATGAGCAGTTCTTC.

CDR3: CASSGPNEGNTEAFF. Here the CDR3 DNA reads TGCGCCAGCAGCGGTCCGAATGAAGGGAACACTGAAGCTTTCTTT. This rearrangement joins TRBV5-1 to TRBJ1-1, with D unclear. This CDR3 is 15 amino acids long. V was trimmed by 4 bases and J by 1 base, leaving 14 bases between them. The V gene's germline CDR1 is SGHRS and CDR2 YFSETQ.

There are a few counts of this clone. The V gene is TRBV18, the J gene TRBJ2-7; 10 bases are shared with TRBD1. The ends lost 3 bases at V and 7 bases at J; junction bases unmatched: 9. CDR1 and CDR2 (germline): KGHSH, LQKENI. The CDR3 sequence is 15 residues long. CDR3 sequence reads: CASSPGQGHTWEQYF. CDR3 DNA sequence: TGTGCCAGCTCACCGGGACAGGGGCACACGTGGGAGCAGTACTTC.

The chain employs TRBV7-6 and TRBJ2-5; TRBD2 matches at 10 bases. CDR3 length: 18 amino acids. Germline V gene lookup returns CDR1 SGHVS and CDR2 FNYEAQ. After removal of 5 bases from V and 6 bases from J, the junction contained 18 bases not matched to a gene. The CDR3 spells CASSHPRSLAGEAKTQYF. The CDR3 nucleotides are TGTGCCAGCAGCCATCCGAGAAGTCTAGCGGGGGAGGCGAAGACCCAGTACTTC.